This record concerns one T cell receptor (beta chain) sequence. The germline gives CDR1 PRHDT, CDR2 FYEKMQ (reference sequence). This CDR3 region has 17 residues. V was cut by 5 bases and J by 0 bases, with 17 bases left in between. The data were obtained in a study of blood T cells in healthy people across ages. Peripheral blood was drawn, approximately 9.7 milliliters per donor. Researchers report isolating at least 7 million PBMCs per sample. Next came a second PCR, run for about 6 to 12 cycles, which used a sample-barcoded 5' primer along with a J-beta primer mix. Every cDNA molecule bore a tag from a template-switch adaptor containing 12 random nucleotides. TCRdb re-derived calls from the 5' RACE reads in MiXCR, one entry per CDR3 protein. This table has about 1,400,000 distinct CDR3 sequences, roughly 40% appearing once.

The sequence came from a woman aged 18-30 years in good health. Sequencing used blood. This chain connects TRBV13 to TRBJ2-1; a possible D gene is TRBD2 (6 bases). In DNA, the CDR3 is TGTGCCAGCAGCCATCACTTAGCGGAGAGCTCCTACAATGAGCAGTTCTTC. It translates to CASSHHLAESSYNEQFF.